Listed below are T cell receptor beta chains from one sample, sequenced in a study of blood T cell repertoires in COVID-19. Assay used: immunoSEQ multiplex PCR; TCRdb lists only in-frame clones, some missing. Among fewer than 300,000 clones listed, about four fifths were seen once. Input material: peripheral blood. Receptors originate from a man aged 80 or over with acute or convalescent COVID-19. The CDR3 runs from the conserved cysteine through the conserved F or W. A D gene is named only where the DNA matches it firmly. Rows may omit the clone size; those that give it use once, few, many or a size class.

V	J	size	D	DNA	CDR3
TRBV19	TRBJ1-1	NA	NA	TGTGCCAGTATTACAGCGGCAGCGCCGCGGGGGAACACTGAAGCTTTCTTT	CASITAAAPRGNTEAFF
TRBV5-1	TRBJ1-6	NA	NA	TGCGCCAGCGCGCCTCTTGCGGGGGGAAATTCACCCCTCCACTTT	CASAPLAGGNSPLHF
TRBV19	TRBJ2-2	NA	NA	TGTGCCAGTAACCTTAAGACAGGCGCGAACACCGGGGAGCTGTTTTTT	CASNLKTGANTGELFF
TRBV9	TRBJ2-7	NA	NA	TGTGCCAGCAGCGTAGAGGGCGCGGGCCCCTACGAGCAGTACTTC	CASSVEGAGPYEQYF
TRBV3-1/TRBV3-2	TRBJ2-7	NA	NA	TGTGCCAGCAGCCAACTACCGGGACAAGTATACGAGCAGTACTTC	CASSQLPGQVYEQYF
TRBV28	TRBJ2-1	NA	NA	TGTGCCAGCAGTTTACGGAGGGATGAGCAGTTCTTC	CASSLRRDEQFF
TRBV4-1	TRBJ2-5	NA	TRBD1	TGCGCCAGCAGCCAAGGACAGGGGACGGAGACCCAGTACTTC	CASSQGQGTETQYF
TRBV30	TRBJ2-5	NA	NA	TGTGCCTGGATAGAGGGCACCCGGAAGACCCAGTACTTC	CAWIEGTRKTQYF
TRBV2	TRBJ2-2	NA	NA	TGTGCCAGCCTCGGGAGTCGATCCGGGGAGCTGTTTTTT	CASLGSRSGELFF
TRBV2	TRBJ2-7	NA	TRBD1	TGTGCCAGCAAAGGGGACAGGGGACTCTACGAGCAGTACTTC	CASKGDRGLYEQYF
TRBV12-3/TRBV12-4	TRBJ2-7	few	TRBD2	TGTGCCAGCAGTTTTACGGGAGGTTACGAGCAGTACTTC	CASSFTGGYEQYF
TRBV2	TRBJ1-5	NA	TRBD1	TGTGCCACTTCTTCCGGGACAGGGGGGAATAGCAATCAGCCCCAGCATTTT	CATSSGTGGNSNQPQHF
TRBV7-3	TRBJ2-1	NA	NA	TGTGCCAGCAGCAAACTCCGGACAGTTTACAATGAGCAGTTCTTC	CASSKLRTVYNEQFF
TRBV28	TRBJ1-4	NA	NA	TGTGCCAGCAGTCCCCTGGCGTGGGGGGATGAAAAACTGTTTTTT	CASSPLAWGDEKLFF
TRBV6-5	TRBJ2-7	NA	NA	TGTGCCAGCAGTTACTCAACGGCGGGGACCTACGAGCAGTACTTC	CASSYSTAGTYEQYF
TRBV2	TRBJ2-7	once	TRBD2	TGTGCCAGCAGGGGGCAGTGGGCGGGAGATGGGCAGTACTTC	CASRGQWAGDGQYF
TRBV7-3	TRBJ2-2	NA	TRBD1	TGTGCCAGCAGCTCGACAGGGACCAACACCGGGGAGCTGTTTTTT	CASSSTGTNTGELFF
TRBV18	TRBJ1-4	NA	NA	TGTGCCAGCTCACCACGGGCCAGGGGTGATGAAAAACTGTTTTTT	CASSPRARGDEKLFF
TRBV6-5	TRBJ1-4	NA	TRBD1	TGTGCCAGCAGGCCAACAGGGGCTGGTAATGAAAAACTGTTTTTT	CASRPTGAGNEKLFF
TRBV18	TRBJ2-5	once	NA	TGTGCCAGCTCACCGGGAGCCCAAGAGACCCAGTACTTC	CASSPGAQETQYF
TRBV10-2	TRBJ2-7	NA	TRBD1	TGCGCCAGCACTTCGGACAGGGGACCCTACGAGCAGTACTTC	CASTSDRGPYEQYF
TRBV6-5	TRBJ1-1	NA	TRBD1	TGTGCCAGCAGGACAGGGGGCACTGAAGCTTTCTTT	CASRTGGTEAFF
TRBV14	TRBJ2-7	NA	NA	TGTGCCAGCAGCCAAGGGGCCGTAGGCGAGCAGTACTTC	CASSQGAVGEQYF
TRBV2	TRBJ2-7	NA	TRBD1	TGTGCCAGCAGTGTGACAGGGGGCCCCTACGAGCAGTACTTC	CASSVTGGPYEQYF
TRBV30	TRBJ2-3	NA	TRBD2	TGTGCCTGGACCGCGGGACTAGCGGGAGGGAGCACAGATACGCAGTATTTT	CAWTAGLAGGSTDTQYF
TRBV18	TRBJ2-3	NA	NA	TGTGCCAGCTCACGAACCGGTCCAGGGCCCACAGATACGCAGTATTTT	CASSRTGPGPTDTQYF
TRBV11-2	TRBJ2-1	NA	NA	TGTGCCAGCAGCTTAGGGGGCGGTTACTCCCCAACCCCGAACAATGAGCAGTTCTTC	CASSLGGGYSPTPNNEQFF
TRBV6-5	TRBJ1-4	NA	NA	TGTGCCAGCAGGTCCGGACAGCTAACTAATGAAAAACTGTTTTTT	CASRSGQLTNEKLFF
TRBV10-3	TRBJ1-4	NA	TRBD1	TGTGCCATCAGTGCGGAGACAGGGGTCGAAAAACTGTTTTTT	CAISAETGVEKLFF
TRBV4-1	TRBJ1-2	NA	NA	TGCGCCAGCAGCCAAGATGGGCAGGGTGCTAACTATGGCTACACCTTC	CASSQDGQGANYGYTF